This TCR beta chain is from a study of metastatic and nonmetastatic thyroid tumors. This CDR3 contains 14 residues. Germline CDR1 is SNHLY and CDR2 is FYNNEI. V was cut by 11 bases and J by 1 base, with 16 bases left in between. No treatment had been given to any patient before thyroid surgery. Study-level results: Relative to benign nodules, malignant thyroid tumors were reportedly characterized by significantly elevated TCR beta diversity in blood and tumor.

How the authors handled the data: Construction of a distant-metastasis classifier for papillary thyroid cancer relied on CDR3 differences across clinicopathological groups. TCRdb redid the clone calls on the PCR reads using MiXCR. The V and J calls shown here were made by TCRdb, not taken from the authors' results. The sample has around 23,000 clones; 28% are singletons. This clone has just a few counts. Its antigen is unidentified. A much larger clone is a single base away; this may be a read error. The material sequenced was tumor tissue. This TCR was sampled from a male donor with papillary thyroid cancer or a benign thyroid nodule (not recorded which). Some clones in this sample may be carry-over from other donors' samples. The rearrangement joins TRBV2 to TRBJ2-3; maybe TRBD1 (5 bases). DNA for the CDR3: TGTGCCTGTAGCACAGGCCCCGGCACAGATACGCAGTATTTT. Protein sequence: CACSTGPGTDTQYF.